This passage covers 23 T cell receptor beta chains from one sample sequenced in a study of blood T cell repertoires in COVID-19. Profiling relied on immunoSEQ multiplex PCR, and the TCRdb table lists in-frame clones only, not all of them. The sample lists fewer than 75,000 clones, approximately 92% occurring once. The sequenced sample was peripheral blood. These receptors were obtained from a man older than 75 with acute or convalescent COVID-19.

The V and J genes are TRBV20-1 and TRBJ2-3, with D uncertain. V shed 3 bases and J shed 0 bases, with 10 bases lying between them. This CDR3 contains 14 residues. The germline gives CDR1 DFQATT, CDR2 SNEGSKA (reference sequence). Here the CDR3 reads CSASGASSTDTQYF. The CDR3 coding sequence is TGCAGTGCTAGTGGCGCTTCTAGCACAGATACGCAGTATTTT.

The genes are TRBV6-5 and TRBJ2-3, with 7 positions matching TRBD2. J gave up 8 bases and V 5 bases, and 7 bases lay outside the gene matches. Germline CDR1 and CDR2: MNHEY and SVGAGI. The CDR3 is 13 residues long. The CDR3 DNA follows: TGTGCCAGCAGTAGGCCTACGGGGGGTACGCAGTATTTT. This sequence encodes CASSRPTGGTQYF.

This sequence joins TRBV24-1 and TRBJ2-2; 7 bases match TRBD2. Per germline, CDR1 KGHDR and CDR2 SFDVKD. This CDR3 comprises 15 residues. V was clipped by 6 bases and J by 4 bases; unmatched bases: 7. In nucleotides, the CDR3 is TGTGCCACCAGTTCGTCCAGGGAGGGCACCGGGGAGCTGTTTTTT. Translated, it gives CATSSSREGTGELFF.

V and J are TRBV5-1 and TRBJ2-1; 7 bases are a match to TRBD2. The CDR3 is 13 residues long. Trimming cost V 4 bases and J 8 bases; bases outside gene matches: 6. Germline V CDR1 and CDR2: SGHRS, YFSETQ. The CDR3 DNA is TGCGCCAGCAGCCCCATGGGGGGGGATGAGCAGTTCTTC. Residues: CASSPMGGDEQFF.

V usage is TRBV5-4 and J usage is TRBJ2-1; 13 positions agree with TRBD2. V dropped 0 bases and J dropped 7; count of bases not matched to a gene: 7. CDR3 length: 17 amino acids. CDR1 is SGHNT, CDR2 YYREEE, per germline (reference sequence). The CDR3 DNA follows: TGTGCCAGCAGCTTGGCCCGTTGGACTAGCGGGGGTAATGAGCAGTTCTTC. Residues: CASSLARWTSGGNEQFF.

The chain links TRBV6-5 to TRBJ2-1, with D perhaps TRBD2 (6 bases). The CDR3 totals 15 residues. CDR1 is MNHEY and CDR2 is SVGAGI in the germline V gene. V gave up 10 bases and J gave up 6 bases, with 22 bases separating them. The CDR3 sequence: CAIFLGGLGANEQFF. CDR3 sequence (DNA): TGTGCCATCTTTCTTGGAGGGTTAGGGGCCAATGAGCAGTTCTTC.

The chain employs TRBV2 and TRBJ2-3; 10 bases align to TRBD2. Germline V gene lookup returns CDR1 SNHLY and CDR2 FYNNEI. V lost 6 bases and J lost 0; bases outside the gene matches: 6. CDR3 length: 16 residues. The CDR3 sequence is CASRRTSGTSTDTQYF. The DNA for the CDR3 is TGTGCCAGCAGAAGGACTAGCGGAACTAGCACAGATACGCAGTATTTT.

A word on this clone: Germline is not matched at one junction end, which may reflect a read error. Other DNA variants within this sample encode the same CDR3. This chain links TRBV3-1 (or the pseudogene TRBV3-2) with TRBJ2-2, with TRBD1 identical over 11 bases. From germline, CDR1 is LGHDT and CDR2 YNNKEL (reference sequence). This CDR3 comprises 16 residues. CDR3 sequence reads: CASSPFGQGATGELFF. CDR3 sequence (DNA): TGTGCCAGCAGCCCCTTCGGACAGGGGGCGACCGGAGAGCTGTTTTTT.

The chain uses TRBV5-6 and TRBJ1-2; D remains unclear. Trimming took 5 bases from V and 8 from J, leaving 10 bases between them. Germline CDR1 is SGHDT and CDR2 is YYEEEE. This CDR3 region has 11 residues. The CDR3 DNA reads as TGTGCCAGCAGAAGGGAGGCGGGCTACACCTTC. This sequence encodes CASRREAGYTF.

This chain links TRBV12-3 or TRBV12-4 with TRBJ2-7; a weak D match, TRBD1 (5 bases). Trimming took 3 bases from V and 1 from J, leaving 7 bases between them. The CDR3 is 13 residues long. For the CDR3, the DNA is TGTGCCAGCAGTTTGGGGCAGTCCTACGAGCAGTACTTC. Protein: CASSLGQSYEQYF.

The chain combines TRBV10-2 with TRBJ1-3, with TRBD1 identical over 12 bases. The V segment lost 6 bases and the J segment 4 bases; nucleotides outside the gene matches: 4. The CDR3 is made up of 15 amino acids. CDR1 WSHSY and CDR2 SAAADI come from the germline V gene. The CDR3 sequence is CASSRDRGLGNTIYF. In nucleotides, the CDR3 is TGCGCCAGCAGCCGGGACAGGGGGCTAGGAAACACCATATATTTT.

The V call is TRBV5-1, the J call TRBJ2-5, with TRBD1 matching over 9 bases. V dropped 2 bases and J dropped 4; count of bases not matched to a gene: 3. Germline CDR1 reads SGHRS; CDR2 reads YFSETQ. The CDR3 covers 14 residues. CDR3: CASSFWDRVETQYF. DNA for the CDR3: TGCGCCAGCAGCTTTTGGGACAGGGTAGAGACCCAGTACTTC.

The chain recombines TRBV5-6 with TRBJ1-6; 8 nucleotides line up with TRBD1. CDR1 SGHDT and CDR2 YYEEEE come from the germline V gene. The CDR3 contains 14 residues. V dropped 1 base and J dropped 10; count of bases not matched to a gene: 4. CDR3 nucleotides: TGTGCCAGCAGCTTGAGACAGGGGAACTCACCCCTCCACTTT. Its protein product is CASSLRQGNSPLHF.

The genes are TRBV3-1 (or the pseudogene TRBV3-2) and TRBJ2-5; the D gene is possibly TRBD2 (6 bases). Germline V lookup: CDR1 LGHDT, CDR2 YNNKEL (reference sequence). The CDR3 has 13 residues. Trimming pared 10 bases from V and 5 bases from J, leaving 17 bases between. CDR3 sequence: CATAGAGGETQYF. The CDR3 DNA reads as TGTGCCACGGCCGGGGCTGGGGGGGAGACCCAGTACTTC.

As regards this clone: This same CDR3 is encoded by further DNA sequences in the sample. This chain links TRBV18 with TRBJ1-2; 8 bases are shared with TRBD1. The trim removed 3 bases at V and 5 bases at J, leaving 2 bases unmatched. The CDR3 contains 13 residues. Germline loops: CDR1 KGHSH, CDR2 LQKENI. The CDR3 coding sequence is TGTGCCAGCTCACCGGACAGGGTATATGGCTACACCTTC. Protein: CASSPDRVYGYTF.

The genes are TRBV4-1 and TRBJ1-2; tentative D call: TRBD1 (5 bases). CDR1 MGHRA and CDR2 YSYEKL come from the germline V gene. The CDR3 has 15 residues. V lost 3 bases and J 4 bases, leaving 15 bases between the germline ends. CDR3 in DNA: TGCGCCAGCAGCCACAAATACGGGGGGGGCTATGGCTACACCTTC. Translation: CASSHKYGGGYGYTF.

The chain uses TRBV27 and TRBJ2-7, with 11 bases identical to TRBD1. This CDR3 contains 14 residues. Trimming cost V 8 bases and J 6 bases; bases outside gene matches: 9. The germline V gene has CDR1 MNHEY and CDR2 SMNVEV (reference sequence). In DNA, the CDR3 is TGTGCCAGCGCCGTTGGACAGGGGGCAAGCGAGCAGTACTTC. Residues: CASAVGQGASEQYF.

The chain is built from TRBV5-4 and TRBJ2-3; D may be TRBD1 (6 bases). Trimming stripped 1 base from V and 7 bases from J, with 19 bases between. The CDR3 consists of 16 residues. CDR1 is SGHNT and CDR2 is YYREEE in the germline V gene (reference sequence). The CDR3 loop is CASSLSGRGFENTQYF. The CDR3 DNA reads as TGTGCCAGCAGCTTGTCAGGCAGGGGATTTGAAAATACGCAGTATTTT.

CDR3 amino acids: CASSPPGVAYNEQFF. The DNA for the CDR3 is TGTGCCAGCAGCCCCCCAGGGGTAGCCTACAATGAGCAGTTCTTC. This chain links TRBV7-9 with TRBJ2-1; D is possibly TRBD1 (6 bases). Deletions cut 5 bases from V and 2 bases from J, with 13 bases between. Germline values: CDR1 SEHNR, CDR2 FQNEAQ (reference sequence). This CDR3 has 15 residues. Full variable domain (missing parts from reference TRBV7-9 and TRBJ2-1): DTGVSQNPRHKITKRGQNVTFRCDPISEHNRLYWYRQTLGQGPEFLTYFQNEAQLEKSRLLSDRFSAERPKGSFSTLEIQRTEQGDSAMYLCASSPPGVAYNEQFFGPGTRLTVL.

The rearrangement uses TRBV5-1 and TRBJ2-7; D unclear. The length of the CDR3 is 13 residues. V lost 0 bases and J lost 6, with 10 bases in between. CDR1 and CDR2 from the germline V gene are SGHRS and YFSETQ. CDR3 nucleotide sequence: TGCGCCAGCAGCTTGGATCAGGCTCCCGAGCAGTACTTC. This codes for CASSLDQAPEQYF.

The J gene is TRBJ2-5, the V gene TRBV10-3; TRBD1 is a possible D gene (6 bases). CDR3 length equals 17 residues. Trimming removed 4 bases at V and 0 bases at J, with 18 bases between. Germline V gives CDR1 ENHRY, CDR2 SYGVKD. The CDR3 nucleotides read TGTGCCATCAGTGGTGGCACCGGGACACAGGACCAAGAGACCCAGTACTTC. Translated, it gives CAISGGTGTQDQETQYF.

The rearrangement links TRBV9 to TRBJ2-4; 9 bases align to TRBD2. The CDR3 loop spans 14 amino acids. The V and J ends lost 4 bases and 1 base, in that order; junction bases with no gene match: 0. Germline CDR1 is SGDLS and CDR2 is YYNGEE. In nucleotides, the CDR3 is TGTGCCAGCAGCAGCGGGAGGGCCAAAAACATTCAGTACTTC. Translated, it gives CASSSGRAKNIQYF.

V usage is TRBV30 and J usage is TRBJ2-2, with 9 bases that match TRBD1. Germline values: CDR1 GTSNPN, CDR2 SVGIG (reference sequence). This CDR3 contains 15 residues. V lost 2 bases, J lost 2 bases, and 3 bases stayed unmatched. The CDR3 loop reads CAWSTGQGNTGELFF. DNA of the CDR3: TGTGCCTGGAGTACGGGACAGGGAAACACCGGGGAGCTGTTTTTT.